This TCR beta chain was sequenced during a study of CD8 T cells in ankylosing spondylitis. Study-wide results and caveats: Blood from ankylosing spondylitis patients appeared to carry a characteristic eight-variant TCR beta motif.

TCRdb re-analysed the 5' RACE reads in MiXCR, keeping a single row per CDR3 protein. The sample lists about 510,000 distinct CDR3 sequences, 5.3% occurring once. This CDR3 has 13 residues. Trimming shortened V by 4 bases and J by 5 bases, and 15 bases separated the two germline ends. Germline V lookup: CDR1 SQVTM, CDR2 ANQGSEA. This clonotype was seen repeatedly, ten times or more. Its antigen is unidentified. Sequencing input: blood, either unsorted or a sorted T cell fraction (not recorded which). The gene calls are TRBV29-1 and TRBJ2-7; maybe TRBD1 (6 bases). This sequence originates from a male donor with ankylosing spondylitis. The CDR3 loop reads CSVGGTGLNEQYF. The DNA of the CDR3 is TGCAGCGTTGGAGGCACAGGGCTAAACGAGCAGTACTTC.